This entry lists 20 T cell receptor beta chains sequenced from one sample in a study of CD8+ T cells in alopecia areata. Treatment meaning: oral pan-JAK inhibitor, 5-10 mg twice daily. After isolation, RNA underwent reverse transcription to generate cDNA as the sequencing template. Sequencing used immunoSEQ multiplex PCR; TCRdb keeps in-frame clones, though not all of them. This table holds some 190,000 clones, around 51% found once. Sequenced material: CD8+ T cells sorted from blood, taken between weeks 51 and 52, from a patient treated with tofacitinib. The receptors originated from a human donor with alopecia areata.

The V call is TRBV7-9, the J call TRBJ1-5; TRBD1 matches 10 bases. Germline V gene lookup returns CDR1 SEHNR and CDR2 FQNEAQ (reference sequence). The trim removed 1 base at V and 2 bases at J, leaving 2 bases unmatched. CDR3 length: 16 amino acids. The CDR3 is CASSLGGTGGNQPQHF. As DNA, the CDR3 is TGTGCCAGCAGCTTAGGAGGGACAGGGGGCAATCAGCCCCAGCATTTT.

CDR3 protein: CAISGQDNQPQHF. The CDR3 bases are TGTGCCATCAGTGGACAGGACAATCAGCCCCAGCATTTT. The chain uses TRBV10-3 and TRBJ1-5, with D perhaps TRBD1 (6 bases). Germline CDR1 and CDR2: ENHRY and SYGVKD. This CDR3 contains 13 residues. The V and J ends lost 4 bases and 3 bases respectively, with 7 bases between them.

This clone has just a few counts. V is TRBV30 and J is TRBJ1-1; no definite D call. This CDR3 region has 13 residues. Germline CDR1 GTSNPN, CDR2 SVGIG (reference sequence). Trimming cost V 0 bases and J 1 base, with 6 bases left between them. The CDR3 spells CAWSVRGNTEAFF. The CDR3 region has the DNA TGTGCCTGGAGTGTCCGGGGGAACACTGAAGCTTTCTTT.

This chain connects TRBV15 to TRBJ1-2; the match to TRBD1 covers 9 bases. Germline CDR1 LNHNV, CDR2 YYDKDF (reference sequence). This CDR3 is 13 amino acids long. The J segment lost 8 bases and the V segment lost 1 base, leaving 2 bases of the junction unmatched. The CDR3 DNA reads as TGTGCCACCAGCAGAGGGGACAGGGACGGCTACACCTTC. Protein: CATSRGDRDGYTF.

Details on this clone: Other nucleotide sequences from this sample produce the same CDR3. The rearrangement links TRBV9 to TRBJ2-7; the D gene is possibly TRBD1 (6 bases). Trimming removed 0 bases at V and 0 bases at J, with 10 bases between. Per germline, CDR1 SGDLS and CDR2 YYNGEE. The CDR3 loop spans 15 amino acids. DNA of the CDR3: TGTGCCAGCAGCGTAGGGACAGCGAGCTCCTACGAGCAGTACTTC. Translating gives CASSVGTASSYEQYF. Looking up the rest from reference TRBV9 and TRBJ2-7 gives the full variable domain: DSGVTQTPKHLITATGQRVTLRCSPRSGDLSVYWYQQSLDQGLQFLIQYYNGEERAKGNILERFSAQQFPDLHSELNLSSLELGDSALYFCASSVGTASSYEQYFGPGTRLTVT.

The chain couples TRBV4-3 to TRBJ1-2; D gene unclear. Trimming removed 0 bases at V and 5 bases at J, with 10 bases between. Germline V lookup: CDR1 LGHNA, CDR2 YSLEER. The CDR3 is 14 amino acids. The CDR3 loop reads CASSQDIALYGYTF. DNA for the CDR3: TGCGCCAGCAGCCAAGATATCGCTTTGTATGGCTACACCTTC.

This chain uses TRBV2 with TRBJ2-5; D gene ambiguous. The V end was cut by 5 bases, the J end by 5 bases, with 9 bases between. In germline, CDR1 is SNHLY, CDR2 FYNNEI. The CDR3 is made up of 12 amino acids. The DNA for the CDR3 is TGTGCCAGCAGTTTCGAAGGGGAGACCCAGTACTTC. Its translation is CASSFEGETQYF.

The V and J genes are TRBV23-1 and TRBJ1-2; D ambiguous. TRBV23-1 is an ORF, and what it does is uncertain. CDR3 length equals 16 residues. Deletions cut 3 bases from V and 0 bases from J, with 14 bases between. The DNA of the CDR3 is TGCGCCAGCAGTCAGAGCCCCACAAGGACTAACTATGGCTACACCTTC. Translated, it gives CASSQSPTRTNYGYTF.

This clone was seen more than once but under ten times. The chain uses TRBV6-5 and TRBJ2-7, with D hard to call. Germline V lookup: CDR1 MNHEY, CDR2 SVGAGI. The CDR3 sequence is 14 residues long. Trimming removed 0 bases at V and 3 bases at J, with 9 bases between. DNA of the CDR3: TGTGCCAGCAGTTACTCCCCAAACAGCTACGAGCAGTACTTC. It codes for CASSYSPNSYEQYF.

The chain joins TRBV19 to TRBJ1-2; D is possibly TRBD1 (5 bases). Trimming stripped 5 bases from V and 5 bases from J, with 18 bases between. Germline V gene lookup returns CDR1 LNHDA and CDR2 SQIVND (reference sequence). The length of the CDR3 is 15 residues. CDR3 loop: CASSQEAEGAYGYTF. The CDR3 coding sequence is TGTGCCAGTAGTCAGGAAGCCGAAGGGGCTTATGGCTACACCTTC.

The CDR3 region is CASRDGREKLFF. Here the CDR3 DNA reads TGCGCCAGCCGGGACGGGAGGGAAAAACTGTTTTTT. The V and J genes are TRBV5-1 and TRBJ1-4; TRBD1 might be the D (5 bases). V was shortened by 7 bases and J by 8 bases, with 12 bases between the two germline ends. The length of the CDR3 is 12 residues. Germline V gene data show CDR1 as SGHRS and CDR2 as YFSETQ.

The rearrangement joins TRBV9 to TRBJ2-1, with D possibly TRBD2 on 5 matching bases. Trimming cost V 0 bases and J 3 bases, with 19 bases left between them. Germline V gene lookup returns CDR1 SGDLS and CDR2 YYNGEE. The CDR3 is 18 residues long. The CDR3 loop reads CASSVVWERTCFYNEQFF. In DNA, the CDR3 is TGTGCCAGCAGCGTAGTATGGGAGCGGACCTGCTTCTACAATGAGCAGTTCTTC.

This clone was found a few times. V usage is TRBV5-6 and J usage is TRBJ1-2; no reliable D call. V was clipped by 0 bases and J by 7 bases, with 7 bases between them. The CDR3 runs 12 residues. Germline V lookup: CDR1 SGHDT, CDR2 YYEEEE. CDR3 bases: TGTGCCAGCAGCTTGGCCAAGGGTGGCTACACCTTC. Amino acids: CASSLAKGGYTF.

J is TRBJ1-1 and V is TRBV5-6, with 10 bases identical to TRBD1. The V gene end was trimmed by 2 bases and the J gene end by 3 bases; junction bases not matched to a gene: 4. Germline CDR1 and CDR2: SGHDT and YYEEEE. The CDR3 contains 15 residues. The CDR3 nucleotides read TGTGCCAGCAGCTTCGAGGGACAGGGGTACACTGAAGCTTTCTTT. Translating it yields CASSFEGQGYTEAFF.

This clone has only a few counts. V gene TRBV29-1 combines with J gene TRBJ2-1; the D gene is possibly TRBD2 (6 bases). CDR1 is SQVTM, CDR2 ANQGSEA, per germline. This CDR3 comprises 14 residues. Trimming cost V 3 bases and J 3 bases, with 12 bases left between them. Here the CDR3 DNA reads TGCAGCGTTGAGGAACCGGGGGTCTACAATGAGCAGTTCTTC. Translating it yields CSVEEPGVYNEQFF.

The chain employs TRBV7-6 and TRBJ2-1, with 7 bases that match TRBD2. V was pared by 2 bases and J by 7 bases, with 11 bases of the junction left unmatched. The CDR3 has 16 amino acids. The germline V gene has CDR1 SGHVS and CDR2 FNYEAQ. CDR3 region: CASSLTSDGGKNEQFF. The CDR3 nucleotides are TGTGCCAGCAGCTTAACATCGGACGGGGGGAAGAATGAGCAGTTCTTC.

CDR3 in DNA: TGTGCCAGCAGCCTGCCCCCGGGACGCCTGAGAGAGACCCAGTACTTC. The encoded protein is CASSLPPGRLRETQYF. The chain has TRBV11-2 and TRBJ2-5; perhaps D is TRBD1 or TRBD2 (5 bases each). Trimming stripped 5 bases from V and 4 bases from J, with 20 bases between. The CDR3 is made up of 16 amino acids. CDR1 SGHAT and CDR2 FQNNGV come from the germline V gene.

This clone was observed a few times. For the CDR3, the DNA is TGCAGCATCGCGGGGGGGCCTAGGGAAGATACGCAGTATTTT. It codes for CSIAGGPREDTQYF. The chain links TRBV29-1 to TRBJ2-3; 9 bases match TRBD2. V dropped 8 bases and J dropped 5; count of bases not matched to a gene: 11. The CDR3 is 14 residues long. From germline, CDR1 is SQVTM and CDR2 ANQGSEA.

The chain employs TRBV29-1 and TRBJ2-5, with 9 bases fitting TRBD1. The J call is uncertain, as TRBJ2-7 better fits the DNA end. The CDR3 runs 13 residues. Germline CDR1 reads SQVTM; CDR2 reads ANQGSEA. CDR3 amino acids: CSAARDRDYEQYF. The CDR3 bases are TGCAGCGCCGCAAGGGACAGGGACTACGAGCAGTACTTC.

In the case of this clone: The same CDR3 is also encoded by other DNA sequences in this sample. This sequence joins TRBV27 and TRBJ2-7; tentative D call: TRBD1 (5 bases). CDR3 length equals 12 residues. CDR1 and CDR2 from the germline V gene are MNHEY and SMNVEV (reference sequence). Trimming shortened V by 4 bases and J by 3 bases, and 7 bases separated the two germline ends. The CDR3 reads CASSSTGYEQYF. In nucleotides, the CDR3 is TGTGCCAGCAGTTCCACAGGCTACGAGCAGTACTTC.